This TCR beta chain was captured in a study of blood T cell repertoires in COVID-19. On the study more broadly: Sites across the United States, Italy and Spain contributed samples from acute and convalescent COVID-19. The analysed material was cDNA or gDNA that came from T cells, B-cell-depleted T cells, or PBMCs.

CDR1 SQVTM and CDR2 ANQGSEA come from the germline V gene. The CDR3 has 15 residues. Trimming removed 7 bases from V and 7 bases from J; junction bases left unmatched: 13. Original processing methods: Reference gene primer amplification yielded estimated nucleated cell counts. Method: immunoSEQ multiplex PCR; TCRdb's copy keeps in-frame clones and lacks some. V and J calls plus clone size are reproduced from that table; the DNA served to infer D and trimming. Of fewer than 80,000 clones listed, around 89% are singletons. This receptor was taken from a human donor in a cohort sampled during active COVID-19. This chain links TRBV29-1 with TRBJ2-1, with 10 bases fitting TRBD2. Sequencing was done on a sample of peripheral blood. The CDR3 reads CSARASGRAGNEQFF. CDR3 bases: TGCAGCGCACGCGCAAGCGGGAGGGCCGGGAATGAGCAGTTCTTC.